The clone carrying this TCR beta chain was counted between two and nine times. The data were taken from a study of human T cells and chemical hapten exposure. This sample's time point: healthy volunteer bleed at 6 weeks. Whole blood that had not been fractionated was the source of extracted total RNA. Trimming took off 5 bases at V and 5 bases at J, with 28 bases between the two ends. Germline V CDR1 and CDR2: SGHVT, SQSDAQ. The CDR3 loop spans 19 amino acids. The library tagged each cDNA molecule with unique molecular identifiers. Using its own MiXCR run on the RACE reads, TCRdb lists one record per CDR3 protein. The data contain about 77,000 distinct CDR3 sequences, around 9.4% of them singletons.

Source material: whole blood. The rearrangement joins TRBV7-4 to TRBJ2-1; D possibly corresponds to TRBD2 (5 bases). This TCR came from a female donor in good health. Some clones in this sample may be carry-over from other donors' samples. The CDR3 region is CASSHSERVFFTFHNEQFF. CDR3 nucleotide sequence: TGTGCCAGCAGCCACTCGGAGAGGGTCTTTTTCACGTTCCACAATGAGCAGTTCTTC.